This T cell receptor beta chain was found in a study of technical replicates of blood from a handful of donors. This CDR3 is 13 amino acids long. The germline V and J ends were trimmed by 3 bases and 3 bases, with 7 bases remaining between them. CDR1 is SGHTS, CDR2 YDEGEE, per germline. This table comes from immunoSEQ multiplex PCR, and its TCRdb copy is limited to in-frame clones, with some not included. The sample records tens of thousands of clones, 95% being singletons. The rearrangement uses TRBV5-8 and TRBJ1-5, with D unresolved. What was sequenced was T cells isolated from PBMCs. This TCR was recovered from a human donor in good health. CDR3 nucleotide sequence: TGTGCCAGCAGCTCTAGTCTCAATCAGCCCCAGCATTTT. Its protein is CASSSSLNQPQHF.